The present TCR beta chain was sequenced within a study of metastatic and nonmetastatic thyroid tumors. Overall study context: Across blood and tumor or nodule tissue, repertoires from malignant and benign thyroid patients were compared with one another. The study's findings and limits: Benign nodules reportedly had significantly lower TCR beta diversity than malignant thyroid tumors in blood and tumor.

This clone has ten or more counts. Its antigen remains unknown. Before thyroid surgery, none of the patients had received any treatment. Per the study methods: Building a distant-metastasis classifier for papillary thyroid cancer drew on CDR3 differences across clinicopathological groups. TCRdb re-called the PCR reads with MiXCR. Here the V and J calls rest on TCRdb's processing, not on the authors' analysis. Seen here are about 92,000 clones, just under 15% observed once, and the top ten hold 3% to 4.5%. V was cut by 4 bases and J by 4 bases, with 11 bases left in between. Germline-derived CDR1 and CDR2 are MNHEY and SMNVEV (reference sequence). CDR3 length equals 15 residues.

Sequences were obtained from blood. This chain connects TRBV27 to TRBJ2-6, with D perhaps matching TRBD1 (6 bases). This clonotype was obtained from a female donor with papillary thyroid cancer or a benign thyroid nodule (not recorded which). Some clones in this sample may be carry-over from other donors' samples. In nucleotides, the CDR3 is TGTGCCAGCAGTTCCATCGGACAGGGGGCCAACGTCCTGACTTTC. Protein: CASSSIGQGANVLTF.